This T cell receptor beta chain is from a study of T cells in Graves' hyperthyroidism and ophthalmopathy. From RNA transcripts, TCR beta CDR3 regions were amplified. The HTBI set primed first-round TCR CDR3 RT-PCR. In TCRdb, the multiplex PCR reads were re-called with MiXCR into one record per CDR3 protein. The repertoire consists of about half a million distinct CDR3 sequences, with about 20% occurring once and the leading ten covering roughly 47%. This clonotype was found many times. This CDR3 has 15 amino acids. Between the trimmed V and J ends, which lost 1 base and 7 bases, there was a span of 14 bases. Germline CDR1 reads SGHVS; CDR2 reads FQNEAQ.

The TCR originated in a man between 35 and 55 years old with Graves' ophthalmopathy. Sequenced sample: blood. The gene calls are TRBV7-8 and TRBJ2-1; tentative D call: TRBD2 (6 bases). The DNA for the CDR3 is TGTGCCAGCAGCTTAGTGGTACTAGCAGGGAATGAGCAGTTCTTC. Its protein is CASSLVVLAGNEQFF.